This T cell receptor (beta chain) was retrieved from a study of lymphopenia after photon versus proton radiotherapy. Per germline, CDR1 SNHLY and CDR2 FYNNEI. The CDR3 covers 12 residues. The V end lost 4 bases, the J end lost 10 bases, and 10 bases lay between the germline ends. Sequencing was performed with immunoSEQ multiplex PCR; in TCRdb, only in-frame clones are kept and a portion is missing. This sample yields tens of thousands of clones, of which around 89% are seen a single time; 11% belongs to the top ten. The chain recombines TRBV2 with TRBJ1-4; the D is unclear. This material consisted of peripheral blood, taken from a patient treated with proton-based radiotherapy. The sequence was obtained from a man older than 75 with esophageal cancer. The CDR3 nucleotides read TGTGCCAGCAGTGGGGAGCGAGGAAAACTGTTTTTT. Its translation: CASSGERGKLFF.